Each of the 10 T cell receptor beta chains below was sequenced from the same sample in a study of T cells in Graves' hyperthyroidism and ophthalmopathy. Regions amplified from RNA transcripts were the TCR beta CDR3 regions. The study used the HTBI primer set for a first-round RT-PCR of the TCR CDR3. TCRdb itself ran the multiplex PCR reads through MiXCR, one entry per CDR3 protein. The sample shows 450,000 to 700,000 distinct CDR3 sequences, around 45% of them seen only once. The sequenced material came from peripheral blood or thyroid tissue (not recorded which). Receptors originate from an adult woman with Graves' disease, either hyperthyroidism or ophthalmopathy (not recorded which).

The chain recombines TRBV20-1 with TRBJ1-1, with a possible D match to TRBD1 (5 bases). The germline V gene encodes CDR1 DFQATT and CDR2 SNEGSKA (reference sequence). The CDR3 spans 13 residues. The CDR3 DNA sequence: TGCAGCGTCCAACCCGACAGTGTGACTGAAGCTTTCTTT. Amino acids: CSVQPDSVTEAFF.

This clonotype was seen many times. This sequence joins TRBV20-1 and TRBJ2-7; 9 bases fit TRBD1. Germline V lookup: CDR1 DFQATT, CDR2 SNEGSKA (reference sequence). CDR3 size: 18 residues. The V and J ends lost 1 base and 0 bases, in that order; junction bases with no gene match: 13. CDR3 bases: TGCAGTGCTAGAGTTTACAGGGGGCTTAAATCCCCCTCCTACGAGCAGTACTTC. This codes for CSARVYRGLKSPSYEQYF.

J is TRBJ1-1 and V is TRBV5-4; 8 bases match TRBD1. J lost 1 base, V lost 4 bases, and 6 bases had no gene match. The CDR3 is made up of 15 amino acids. CDR1 is SGHNT and CDR2 is YYREEE in the germline V gene (reference sequence). The CDR3 DNA reads as TGTGCCAGCAGCGACGGACAGGGTTCGAACACTGAAGCTTTCTTT. Translation gives CASSDGQGSNTEAFF.

The chain combines TRBV29-1 with TRBJ1-1; D call uncertain. This CDR3 contains 18 residues. V was trimmed by 4 bases and J by 3 bases, leaving 27 bases between them. The V gene's germline CDR1 is SQVTM and CDR2 ANQGSEA. The CDR3 DNA is TGCAGCGTTGTAAGACGGATGGGCGGGGTCGGTTATGACACTGAAGCTTTCTTT. This gives the protein CSVVRRMGGVGYDTEAFF.

Comments on this clonotype: Mismatch with germline at one junction end may stem from a read error. The V call is TRBV7-3, the J call TRBJ2-7; D assignment may be TRBD1 or TRBD2 (5 bases each). Germline V lookup: CDR1 SGHTA, CDR2 FQGTGA. CDR3 size: 17 residues. As DNA, the CDR3 is TGCGCCAGCAGCCAGATCCGGGACGGCCAAACCGGGTACGAGCAGTACTTC. Amino acid sequence: CASSQIRDGQTGYEQYF.

About this clonotype: Without the conserved terminal phenylalanine or tryptophan, this CDR3 likely stems from a read error. No DNA is shown, since the ends of the CDR3 on it are uncertain; the CDR3 is the one TCRdb lists. The chain combines TRBV24-1 with TRBJ2-6. The germline V gene encodes CDR1 KGHDR and CDR2 SFDVKD. The CDR3 spans 9 residues, counting both ends. CDR3 protein: CATSDRVTY.

This clonotype was observed many times. At one of its ends the junction is not consistent with the germline gene, which may arise from a read error. CDR3 residues: CASSLGTAQETQYF. The CDR3 nucleotides read TGTGCTAGCAGCTTAGGGACAGCTCAAGAGACCCAGTACTTC. This chain links TRBV5-1 with TRBJ2-5; 7 nucleotides match TRBD1. The CDR3 has 14 residues. CDR1 and CDR2 from the germline V gene are SGHRS and YFSETQ.

This clonotype was counted at least ten times. The rearrangement joins TRBV20-1 to TRBJ2-5; unclear D gene. Trimming took off 7 bases at V and 2 bases at J, with 11 bases between the two ends. From germline, CDR1 is DFQATT and CDR2 SNEGSKA (reference sequence). The CDR3 extends over 12 amino acids. Written as DNA, the CDR3 is TGCAGTGGCGAGGCTGCACAAGAGACCCAGTACTTC. The encoded protein is CSGEAAQETQYF.

This clonotype was recorded many times. The V and J genes are TRBV12-3 or TRBV12-4 and TRBJ2-5, with D uncertain. The V gene lost 7 bases and the J gene lost 7 bases, with 16 bases spanning the gap. The CDR3 is made up of 13 amino acids. The CDR3 is CASTQSPSGTQYF. DNA for the CDR3: TGTGCCAGCACCCAGTCTCCTTCGGGGACCCAGTACTTC.

This clonotype was detected only once. This may come from a read error, since a much larger clone is one base off. V gene TRBV2 combines with J gene TRBJ2-3; D uncertain. Germline V gene lookup returns CDR1 SNHLY and CDR2 FYNNEI. CDR3 length: 12 residues. Here the CDR3 reads CASSVAAVETFF. CDR3 bases: TGTGCCAGCAGTGTTGCCGCCGTTGAAACCTTTTTT.